This T cell receptor (beta chain) was recovered during a study of T-cell memory formation after mild COVID-19. The 5'RACE method, run with constant-segment primers, produced TCR alpha and TCR beta cDNA libraries (carrying sample barcodes and UMIs). MiXCR, run by TCRdb on the 5' RACE reads, gives a single entry per CDR3 protein. The top ten hold 22% of the sample, which has hundreds of thousands of distinct CDR3 sequences, roughly an eighth seen once. V lost 4 bases to trimming and J lost 9 bases, with 19 bases between them. Germline CDR1 and CDR2: LNHNV and YYDKDF (reference sequence). The length of the CDR3 is 15 residues.

This chain joins TRBV15 and TRBJ2-4; possibly TRBD1 or TRBD2 for D (5 bases each). The sample was PBMCs or a T cell subset sorted from them (not recorded which). The clonotype originates from a man aged 18 to 29 who had mild COVID-19 (a few samples of this study predate the infection). Cell type and time point are not known. CDR3 coding DNA: TGTGCCACCAGCACCCAGGTGGGGACCAGTGGCATTCAGTACTTC. Protein: CATSTQVGTSGIQYF.